One sample yielded the 27 T cell receptor beta chains listed below, sequenced in a study of T cell repertoires in cytomegalovirus infection. Using its own MiXCR run on the reads, TCRdb lists one record per CDR3 protein. The table shows about half a million distinct CDR3 sequences, with 40% to 50% occurring only once. These receptors lack a known antigen. This material consisted of cultured PBMCs, taken from culture after CMV antigen stimulation. These receptors were taken from a human donor in good health (CMV status not recorded). Some clones in this sample may be carry-over from other donors' samples.

This clonotype has only a few counts. This chain connects TRBV11-2 to TRBJ1-4, with TRBD1 matching over 8 bases. Per germline, CDR1 SGHAT and CDR2 FQNNGV. The CDR3 extends over 18 amino acids. The J segment lost 6 bases and the V segment lost 4 bases, leaving 16 bases of the junction unmatched. CDR3 coding DNA: TGTGCCAGCAGCTCAGAGATGTATGTCGGACAGGGTCATGAAAAACTGTTTTTT. Translating gives CASSSEMYVGQGHEKLFF.

V and J are TRBV3-1 and TRBJ2-3; unclear D gene. There are 14 residues in the CDR3. The ends were cut back, 4 bases at V and 8 bases at J, with 16 bases in the middle. Germline CDR1 and CDR2: LGHDT and YNNKEL (reference sequence). CDR3 loop: CASSRDRWAATQYF. CDR3 sequence (DNA): TGTGCCAGCAGCCGAGATCGATGGGCGGCTACGCAGTATTTT.

The table lists this clonotype with a count of one. The chain employs TRBV29-1 and TRBJ1-2; 9 nucleotides match TRBD1. V shed 3 bases, J shed 7 bases, and the junction held 9 bases outside the gene matches. This CDR3 comprises 14 residues. Looked up from germline, CDR1 is SQVTM and CDR2 is ANQGSEA. The CDR3 nucleotides are TGCAGCGTTGAGGGGACAGGGCGGTATGGTGGCTACACCTTC. Its translation: CSVEGTGRYGGYTF.

This clonotype was found a few times. The chain couples TRBV7-2 to TRBJ2-1; the match to TRBD2 covers 13 bases. Germline CDR1 and CDR2: SGHTA and FQGNSA. The CDR3 sequence is 22 residues long. V shed 3 bases and J 0 bases; nucleotides not matched to a gene: 17. For the CDR3, the DNA is TGTGCCAGCAGCTTCCCGTCCTCTACTAGCGGGGGGGCCCCGAGCTCCTACAATGAGCAGTTCTTC. It codes for CASSFPSSTSGGAPSSYNEQFF.

The chain links TRBV2 to TRBJ1-2; 7 positions match TRBD1. The length of the CDR3 is 13 residues. The germline V gene encodes CDR1 SNHLY and CDR2 FYNNEI. V gave up 6 bases and J gave up 4 bases; unmatched junction bases: 5. For the CDR3, the DNA is TGTGCCAGCAGATTGACAGGGATCTATGGCTACACCTTC. Translation: CASRLTGIYGYTF.

This chain uses TRBV28 with TRBJ1-4; a possible D gene is TRBD1 (5 bases). Trimming took off 7 bases at V and 8 bases at J, with 11 bases between the two ends. Germline V gives CDR1 MDHEN, CDR2 SYDVKM. This CDR3 is built from 12 residues. In DNA, the CDR3 is TGTGCCAGCAACGATGGGACCGAAAAACTGTTTTTT. It encodes CASNDGTEKLFF.

This clonotype was seen a few times. This chain connects TRBV18 to TRBJ2-5; D ambiguous. Germline V gene lookup returns CDR1 KGHSH and CDR2 LQKENI. CDR3 length equals 13 residues. V lost 1 base and J lost 5, with 8 bases in between. Here the CDR3 reads CASSPQAWETQYF. CDR3 coding DNA: TGTGCCAGCTCACCACAGGCTTGGGAGACCCAGTACTTC. Full variable domain (missing parts from reference TRBV18 and TRBJ2-5): NAGVMQNPRHLVRRRGQEARLRCSPMKGHSHVYWYRQLPEEGLKFMVYLQKENIIDESGMPKERFSAEFPKEGPSILRIQQVVRGDSAAYFCASSPQAWETQYFGPGTRLLVL.

The J gene is TRBJ2-2, the V gene TRBV4-1, with no clear D. The CDR3 runs 16 residues. The V gene lost 0 bases and the J gene lost 0 bases, with 8 bases spanning the gap. Germline V CDR1 and CDR2: MGHRA, YSYEKL. The CDR3 region is CASSQDPTTNTGELFF. DNA for the CDR3: TGCGCCAGCAGCCAAGACCCAACGACGAACACCGGGGAGCTGTTTTTT.

This clonotype showed up just a few times. The V and J genes are TRBV7-2 and TRBJ2-7, with D possibly being TRBD1 (5 bases). Germline V gene data show CDR1 as SGHTA and CDR2 as FQGNSA. This CDR3 region has 14 residues. The V end lost 5 bases, the J end lost 2 bases, and 13 bases lay between the germline ends. The DNA for the CDR3 is TGTGCCAGCAGCCCATCGACAGCAACCTACGAGCAGTACTTC. Translating it yields CASSPSTATYEQYF.

The rearrangement links TRBV7-9 to TRBJ2-4; D is uncertain. The CDR3 has 14 amino acids. The germline CDR1 and CDR2 sequences are SEHNR and FQNEAQ (reference sequence). Trimming removed 4 bases at V and 9 bases at J, with 16 bases between. This CDR3 is CASSSTIGTGIQYF. In DNA form, the CDR3 reads TGTGCCAGCAGCTCCACGATCGGTACCGGCATTCAGTACTTC.

This clonotype occurred a few times. CDR3 nucleotide sequence: TGTGCCAGCAGCTGGGGGGCGGGTAGGGGGGGGGTTAATGAGCAGTTCTTC. Its translation: CASSWGAGRGGVNEQFF. The chain recombines TRBV7-2 with TRBJ2-1; D is possibly TRBD2 (7 bases). CDR1 and CDR2 from the germline V gene are SGHTA and FQGNSA. The CDR3 is made up of 17 amino acids. The V gene lost 4 bases and the J gene lost 7 bases, with 23 bases spanning the gap.

The V and J genes are TRBV7-2 and TRBJ2-1; 8 nucleotides align to TRBD2. CDR1 SGHTA and CDR2 FQGNSA come from the germline V gene. This CDR3 contains 13 residues. The V and J ends lost 5 bases and 6 bases, in that order; junction bases with no gene match: 3. Here the CDR3 DNA reads TGTGCCAGCAGCACGACTAGCGCCAATGAGCAGTTCTTC. Protein sequence: CASSTTSANEQFF.

The table lists this clonotype with a few counts. The chain is built from TRBV7-9 and TRBJ1-1; a weak D match, TRBD1 (5 bases). Per the germline V gene, CDR1 is SEHNR and CDR2 is FQNEAQ (reference sequence). The CDR3 runs 15 residues. V shed 2 bases and J shed 1 base, with 11 bases lying between them. CDR3 nucleotides: TGTGCCAGCAGCTTATCCCAGGGAAAGAACACTGAAGCTTTCTTT. Its translation: CASSLSQGKNTEAFF.

This chain links TRBV6-6 with TRBJ2-7, with 13 bases matching TRBD2. CDR3 length: 14 residues. J gave up 2 bases and V 7 bases, and 2 bases lay outside the gene matches. Germline assignment: CDR1 MNHNY and CDR2 SVGAGI (reference sequence). The CDR3, as DNA: TGTGCCAGCAAGGGGACTAGCGGGGCCTACGAGCAGTACTTC. Amino acids: CASKGTSGAYEQYF.

This clonotype was seen a few times. The chain has TRBV19 and TRBJ2-3; D unresolved. The CDR3 has 15 residues. Germline CDR1 is LNHDA and CDR2 is SQIVND (reference sequence). Trimming cost V 2 bases and J 1 base, with 10 bases left between them. CDR3 DNA: TGTGCCAGTAGTATATTACTCGGCCGCACAGATACGCAGTATTTT. This codes for CASSILLGRTDTQYF.

The chain has TRBV7-9 and TRBJ2-7; TRBD2 aligns across 11 bases. V gave up 5 bases and J gave up 4 bases; unmatched junction bases: 7. This CDR3 is 15 amino acids long. Germline V gene data show CDR1 as SEHNR and CDR2 as FQNEAQ (reference sequence). CDR3 amino acids: CASSPSTSGSYEQYF. The CDR3 nucleotides read TGTGCCAGCAGCCCATCAACTAGCGGGAGTTACGAGCAGTACTTC.

This clonotype was counted only a few times. The chain recombines TRBV7-2 with TRBJ2-5; D is possibly TRBD1 or TRBD2 (5 bases each). V was trimmed by 5 bases and J by 5 bases, leaving 21 bases between them. This CDR3 is built from 16 residues. Per germline, CDR1 SGHTA and CDR2 FQGNSA. CDR3 protein: CASSPQRAGMWETQYF. For the CDR3, the DNA is TGTGCCAGCAGCCCCCAGAGGGCAGGGATGTGGGAGACCCAGTACTTC.

This clonotype was seen just once. V is TRBV5-4 and J is TRBJ2-1, with a weak D call TRBD1 (6 bases). CDR3 length: 14 residues. The V end was cut by 4 bases, the J end by 5 bases, with 13 bases between. CDR1 and CDR2 from the germline V gene are SGHNT and YYREEE (reference sequence). In DNA, the CDR3 is TGTGCCAGCAGCGAGAAGACAGGCAACAATGAGCAGTTCTTC. Protein sequence: CASSEKTGNNEQFF.

The genes are TRBV7-2 and TRBJ1-4, with D perhaps matching TRBD1 (5 bases). CDR1 is SGHTA and CDR2 is FQGNSA in the germline V gene. Deletions cut 4 bases from V and 10 bases from J, with 10 bases between. The CDR3 totals 12 residues. CDR3 region: CASSSYGTKLFF. CDR3 DNA sequence: TGTGCCAGCAGCTCCTACGGGACAAAACTGTTTTTT.

The chain has TRBV14 and TRBJ1-3; D may be TRBD1 (5 bases). Looked up from germline, CDR1 is SGHDN and CDR2 is FVKESK. V was shortened by 1 base and J by 3 bases, with 13 bases between the two germline ends. This CDR3 contains 16 residues. CDR3 sequence reads: CASSQVSGPGGNTIYF. The CDR3 bases are TGTGCCAGCAGCCAAGTTTCGGGGCCTGGTGGAAACACCATATATTTT.

This chain uses TRBV6-5 with TRBJ2-7; D unclear. The V end was cut by 2 bases, the J end by 3 bases, with 11 bases between. The CDR3 loop spans 14 amino acids. The germline CDR1 and CDR2 sequences are MNHEY and SVGAGI. The CDR3 loop reads CASSYSARRYEQYF. The CDR3 DNA reads TGTGCCAGCAGTTACAGTGCTAGACGCTACGAGCAGTACTTC.

In this sample, this clonotype turned up once. DNA of the CDR3: TGTGCCAGCACCGCCCAGGGGGCCGTTGAGCAGTTCTTC. As protein: CASTAQGAVEQFF. The rearrangement uses TRBV9 and TRBJ2-1; 8 nucleotides match TRBD1. The J segment lost 9 bases and the V segment lost 6 bases, leaving 8 bases of the junction unmatched. Germline V gene lookup returns CDR1 SGDLS and CDR2 YYNGEE. CDR3 length: 13 residues.

The chain couples TRBV4-1 to TRBJ1-1; D is ambiguous. This CDR3 spans 15 amino acids. CDR1 is MGHRA, CDR2 YSYEKL, per germline. The V and J ends lost 1 base and 6 bases respectively, with 15 bases between them. CDR3 nucleotide sequence: TGCGCCAGCAGCCAAGGCGCGGCGAGGGCAGCTGAAGCTTTCTTT. Protein sequence: CASSQGAARAAEAFF.

The rearrangement joins TRBV29-1 to TRBJ2-7, with TRBD1 matching 8 bases. Trimming cost V 7 bases and J 4 bases; bases outside gene matches: 12. Looked up from germline, CDR1 is SQVTM and CDR2 is ANQGSEA. This CDR3 comprises 14 residues. Here the CDR3 DNA reads TGCAGCGCCCAAAAAGGGACAGGAACTTACGAGCAGTACTTC. Translated, it gives CSAQKGTGTYEQYF.

The CDR3 DNA reads as TGCAGTGCTGGGGGGGGACACCTCTCCTACGAGCAGTACTTC. The encoded protein is CSAGGGHLSYEQYF. The chain links TRBV20-1 to TRBJ2-7; possible D gene TRBD2, 7 bases. The CDR3 sequence is 14 residues long. Per germline, CDR1 DFQATT and CDR2 SNEGSKA (reference sequence). The V end lost 5 bases, the J end lost 0 bases, and 14 bases lay between the germline ends.

The chain links TRBV7-6 to TRBJ2-1, with D perhaps TRBD2 (7 bases). Germline V gene data show CDR1 as SGHVS and CDR2 as FNYEAQ. The CDR3 runs 14 residues. V shed 1 base and J shed 5 bases, with 9 bases lying between them. The CDR3 is CASSLERDNNEQFF. CDR3 coding DNA: TGTGCCAGCAGCTTAGAGCGGGACAACAATGAGCAGTTCTTC.

The rearrangement uses TRBV20-1 and TRBJ2-7; 11 nucleotides match TRBD2. Trimming took 5 bases from V and 6 from J; bases not matched to a gene: 9. Germline V gene data show CDR1 as DFQATT and CDR2 as SNEGSKA (reference sequence). This CDR3 region has 14 residues. CDR3 region: CSAPNIAGGLEQYF. In DNA form, the CDR3 reads TGCAGTGCTCCCAATATAGCGGGGGGGCTCGAGCAGTACTTC.